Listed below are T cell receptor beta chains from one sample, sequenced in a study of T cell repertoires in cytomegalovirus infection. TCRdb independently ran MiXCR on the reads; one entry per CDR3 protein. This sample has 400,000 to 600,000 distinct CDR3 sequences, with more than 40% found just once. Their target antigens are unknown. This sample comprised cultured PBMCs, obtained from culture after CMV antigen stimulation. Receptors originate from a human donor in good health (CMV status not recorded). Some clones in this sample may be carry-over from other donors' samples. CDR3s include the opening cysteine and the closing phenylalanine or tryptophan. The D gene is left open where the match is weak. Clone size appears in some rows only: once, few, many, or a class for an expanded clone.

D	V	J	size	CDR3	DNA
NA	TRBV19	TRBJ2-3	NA	CASSSTGTFADTQYF	TGTGCCAGTAGTAGCACCGGGACCTTCGCAGATACGCAGTATTTT
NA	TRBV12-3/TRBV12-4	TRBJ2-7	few	CASRRETISYEQYF	TGTGCCAGCAGAAGGGAGACCATCTCCTACGAGCAGTACTTC
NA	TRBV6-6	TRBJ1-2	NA	CASSRQQNYGYTF	TGTGCCAGCAGTCGACAGCAAAACTATGGCTACACCTTC
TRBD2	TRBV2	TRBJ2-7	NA	CASRTSGGREQYF	TGTGCCAGCAGAACGAGCGGGGGGCGCGAGCAGTACTTC
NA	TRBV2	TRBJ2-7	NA	CASSEVDSTGEQYF	TGTGCCAGCAGTGAAGTGGACTCCACGGGGGAGCAGTACTTC
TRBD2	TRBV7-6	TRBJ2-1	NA	CASSPRGAGAPVNEQFF	TGTGCCAGCAGCCCACGTGGAGCGGGAGCGCCGGTCAATGAGCAGTTCTTC
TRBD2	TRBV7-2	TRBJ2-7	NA	CASSPPTSGRAVDEQYF	TGTGCCAGCAGCCCGCCGACTAGCGGGAGGGCCGTGGACGAGCAGTACTTC
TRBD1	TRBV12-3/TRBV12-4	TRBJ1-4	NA	CASNPTGGEKLFF	TGTGCCAGCAATCCGACAGGGGGGGAAAAACTGTTTTTT
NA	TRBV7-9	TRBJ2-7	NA	CASSLGLGGSPDEQYF	TGTGCCAGCAGCTTAGGTTTAGGGGGTAGCCCGGACGAGCAGTACTTC
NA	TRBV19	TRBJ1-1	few	CASTRTISGTEAFF	TGTGCCAGTACGAGGACCATTTCTGGCACTGAAGCTTTCTTT
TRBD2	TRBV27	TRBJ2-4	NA	CASRQLAGVAKNIQYF	TGTGCCAGCAGACAACTAGCGGGAGTCGCCAAAAACATTCAGTACTTC
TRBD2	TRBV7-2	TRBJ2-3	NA	CASSASFGGDRTDTQYF	TGTGCCAGCAGCGCCTCCTTCGGGGGGGACCGCACAGATACGCAGTATTTT
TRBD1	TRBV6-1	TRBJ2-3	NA	CASSRDRLVDTQYF	TGTGCCAGCAGCCGGGACAGGCTTGTGGATACGCAGTATTTT
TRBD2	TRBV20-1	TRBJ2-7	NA	CSASAGGPLRGYF	TGCAGTGCTAGTGCGGGGGGCCCCCTACGGGGGTACTTC
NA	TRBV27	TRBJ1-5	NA	CASSFSPSNQPQHF	TGTGCCAGCAGTTTCTCCCCAAGCAATCAGCCCCAGCATTTT
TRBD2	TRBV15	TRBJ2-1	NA	CATSTSGKEYNEQFF	TGTGCCACCAGCACTAGCGGGAAAGAGTACAATGAGCAGTTCTTC
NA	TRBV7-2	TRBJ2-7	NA	CASSWAENYEQYF	TGTGCCAGCAGCTGGGCCGAGAACTACGAGCAGTACTTC
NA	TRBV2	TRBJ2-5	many	CASSYSQETQYF	TGTGCCAGCAGTTACAGTCAAGAGACCCAGTACTTC
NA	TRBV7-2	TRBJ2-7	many	CASSFGSDSYEQYF	TGTGCCAGCAGCTTCGGGTCGGACTCCTACGAGCAGTACTTC
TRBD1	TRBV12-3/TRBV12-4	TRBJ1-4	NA	CASSSGTGNEKLFF	TGTGCCAGCAGTTCCGGGACAGGGAATGAAAAACTGTTTTTT
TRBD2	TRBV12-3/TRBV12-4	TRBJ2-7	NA	CASSTTSGRVDEQYF	TGTGCCAGCAGCACTACTAGCGGGAGGGTTGACGAGCAGTACTTC
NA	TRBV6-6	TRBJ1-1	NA	CASSKRTTEAFF	TGTGCCAGCAGTAAACGGACCACTGAAGCTTTCTTT
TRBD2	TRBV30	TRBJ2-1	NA	CACATSGKKNEQFF	TGTGCCTGCGCGACTAGCGGGAAGAAGAATGAGCAGTTCTTC
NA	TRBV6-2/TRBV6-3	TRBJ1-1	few	CASSLRLFRMNTEAFF	TGTGCCAGCAGTCTCCGGCTATTCCGCATGAACACTGAAGCTTTCTTT
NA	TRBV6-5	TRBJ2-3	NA	CASFPSGRPPTDTQYF	TGTGCCAGCTTCCCTTCAGGTCGTCCACCCACGGATACGCAGTATTTT
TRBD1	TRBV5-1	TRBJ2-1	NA	CASSTGSGTGQFF	TGCGCCAGCAGCACCGGCTCCGGGACAGGGCAGTTCTTC
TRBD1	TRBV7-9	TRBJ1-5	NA	CASSRGPGQGVRNQPQHF	TGTGCCAGCAGCCGAGGTCCGGGACAGGGAGTTAGAAATCAGCCCCAGCATTTT
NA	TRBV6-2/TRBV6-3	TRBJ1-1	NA	CASSYVGAGTEAFF	TGTGCCAGCAGCTACGTAGGGGCAGGTACTGAAGCTTTCTTT
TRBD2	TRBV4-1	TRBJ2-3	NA	CASSQETSGADTQYF	TGCGCCAGCAGCCAAGAGACTAGCGGGGCAGATACGCAGTATTTT
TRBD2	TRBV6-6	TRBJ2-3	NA	CASSQGRGGRLDTQYF	TGTGCCAGCAGCCAGGGGCGGGGGGGCCGTTTAGATACGCAGTATTTT
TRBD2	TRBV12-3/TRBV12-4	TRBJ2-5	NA	CASSEPPGLAGVGWSEETQYF	TGTGCCAGCAGTGAACCGCCGGGACTAGCGGGAGTTGGGTGGTCCGAGGAGACCCAGTACTTC
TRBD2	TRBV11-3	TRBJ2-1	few	CASSIRGGTYNEQFF	TGTGCCAGCAGCATCCGGGGGGGCACCTACAATGAGCAGTTCTTC
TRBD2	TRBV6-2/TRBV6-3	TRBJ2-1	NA	CASSYDLLRGRADNEQFF	TGTGCCAGCAGTTACGATTTACTTCGCGGGAGGGCAGACAATGAGCAGTTCTTC
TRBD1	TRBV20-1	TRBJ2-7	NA	CSARDRGLGEQYF	TGCAGTGCTAGAGACAGGGGGCTCGGCGAGCAGTACTTC
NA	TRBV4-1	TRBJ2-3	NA	CASSQERDPTDTQYF	TGTGCCAGCAGCCAAGAAAGGGATCCCACAGATACGCAGTATTTT
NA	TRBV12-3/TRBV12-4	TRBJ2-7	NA	CASSLRGVDEQYF	TGTGCCAGCAGTTTGCGCGGGGTTGACGAGCAGTACTTC
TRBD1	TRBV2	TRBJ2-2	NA	CASSADRGKAGELFF	TGTGCCAGCAGTGCGGACAGGGGGAAGGCCGGGGAGCTGTTTTTT
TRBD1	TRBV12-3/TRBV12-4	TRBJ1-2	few	CASSPGQGGYTF	TGTGCCAGCAGTCCGGGACAGGGGGGCTACACCTTC
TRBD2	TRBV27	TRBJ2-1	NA	CASSLFPLALAGVDNEQFF	TGTGCCAGCAGTTTATTTCCCTTAGCCCTAGCGGGAGTCGATAATGAGCAGTTCTTC
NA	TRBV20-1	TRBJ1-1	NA	CSASRDTNTEAFF	TGCAGTGCTAGCCGGGACACGAACACTGAAGCTTTCTTT
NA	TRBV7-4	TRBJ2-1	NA	CASSTGAGIDHEQFF	TGTGCCAGCTCCACCGGGGCGGGGATAGACCATGAGCAGTTCTTC
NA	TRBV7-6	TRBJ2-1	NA	CASSSGSEQFF	TGTGCCAGCAGCTCGGGATCTGAGCAGTTCTTC
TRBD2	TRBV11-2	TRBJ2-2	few	CASSFIPGLAGVDTGELFF	TGTGCCAGCAGCTTTATTCCGGGACTAGCGGGAGTAGACACCGGGGAGCTGTTTTTT